One sample yielded the 18 T cell receptor beta chains listed below, sequenced in a study of T cells in Graves' hyperthyroidism and ophthalmopathy. The CDR3 regions of TCR beta were amplified from RNA transcripts. Initially, a first-round RT-PCR of the TCR CDR3 employed the HTBI primer set. Each CDR3 protein is one row after TCRdb ran MiXCR on the multiplex PCR reads. The data show under 400,000 distinct CDR3 sequences, 15% to 20% seen once. Material: blood. Source of these receptors: a woman in her forties or fifties with Graves' hyperthyroidism.

On this clonotype: Given a much more abundant clone one base away, this may be a read error. The V gene is TRBV7-8, the J gene TRBJ2-1; 8 positions match TRBD2. Germline loops: CDR1 SGHVS, CDR2 FQNEAQ. The CDR3 spans 14 residues. CDR3 sequence (DNA): TGTGCCAGCGTAGCGGGGAGCTCCCACAATGAGCAGTTCTTC. It encodes CASVAGSSHNEQFF.

In this sample, this clonotype turned up a few times. The chain combines TRBV20-1 with TRBJ2-2; 8 bases match TRBD1. This CDR3 has 14 residues. The germline gives CDR1 DFQATT, CDR2 SNEGSKA (reference sequence). With 1 base clipped from V and 3 bases from J, the junction kept 1 base outside the gene matches. The chain's CDR3 is CSARGTGYTGELFF. The CDR3 DNA sequence: TGCAGTGCTAGAGGGACAGGGTACACCGGGGAGCTGTTTTTT.

The rearrangement uses TRBV28 and TRBJ2-7, with 8 bases aligning to TRBD1. There are 13 residues in the CDR3. The V segment lost 2 bases and the J segment 9 bases; nucleotides outside the gene matches: 6. The germline CDR1 and CDR2 sequences are MDHEN and SYDVKM. The CDR3 is CASSLPRTGRQYF. The CDR3 DNA sequence: TGTGCCAGCAGTTTACCCCGGACAGGGCGGCAGTACTTC.

The chain couples TRBV30 to TRBJ2-7, with 12 positions matching TRBD2. V shed 5 bases, J shed 0 bases, and the junction held 2 bases outside the gene matches. CDR1 GTSNPN and CDR2 SVGIG come from the germline V gene (reference sequence). The CDR3 sequence is 14 residues long. The CDR3 is CAWRLAGDSYEQYF. CDR3 bases: TGTGCCTGGCGACTAGCGGGAGACTCCTACGAGCAGTACTTC.

This clonotype was observed a few times. V and J are TRBV6-1 and TRBJ1-2; D gene uncertain. The germline V gene has CDR1 MNHNS and CDR2 SASEGT. This CDR3 contains 13 residues. Trimming took off 1 base at V and 6 bases at J, with 9 bases between the two ends. CDR3 coding DNA: TGTGCCAGCAGTGAAGTTCAGGTTGATGGCTACACCTTC. Translation gives CASSEVQVDGYTF.

This clonotype was detected only a few times. The chain carries TRBV20-1 and TRBJ2-2, with 9 positions matching TRBD2. The CDR3 has 16 residues. CDR1 DFQATT and CDR2 SNEGSKA come from the germline V gene (reference sequence). The junction had 5 bases not matched to a gene; V was cut back by 0 bases and J by 3 bases. The CDR3 here is CSARDGLARDTGELFF. CDR3 bases: TGCAGTGCTAGAGACGGACTAGCGAGGGACACCGGGGAGCTGTTTTTT.

This clonotype occurred many times. V and J are TRBV2 and TRBJ1-5; D call uncertain. Germline CDR1 reads SNHLY; CDR2 reads FYNNEI. V was shortened by 8 bases and J by 2 bases, with 16 bases between the two germline ends. The CDR3 extends over 15 amino acids. The chain's CDR3 is CASGSGPLGNQPQHF. The CDR3 coding sequence is TGTGCCAGCGGGTCTGGACCCCTCGGCAATCAGCCCCAGCATTTT.

V usage is TRBV14 and J usage is TRBJ2-3; D not certain. Germline loops: CDR1 SGHDN, CDR2 FVKESK. The length of the CDR3 is 15 residues. Trimming removed 1 base at V and 2 bases at J, with 10 bases between. The CDR3 here is CASSQAYLNTDTQYF. CDR3 nucleotide sequence: TGTGCCAGCAGCCAAGCTTATCTGAACACAGATACGCAGTATTTT.

V is TRBV7-9 and J is TRBJ1-6; unclear D gene. This CDR3 contains 11 residues. Germline-derived CDR1 and CDR2 are SEHNR and FQNEAQ (reference sequence). V shed 3 bases and J shed 8 bases, with 2 bases lying between them. The CDR3 spells CASSLDSPLHF. DNA of the CDR3: TGTGCCAGCAGCTTGGATTCACCCCTCCACTTT.

CDR3 in amino acids: CASRPTSGASGELFF. CDR3 sequence (DNA): TGTGCCAGCAGGCCGACTAGCGGGGCTTCCGGGGAGCTGTTTTTT. The chain has TRBV7-2 and TRBJ2-2; TRBD2 aligns across 11 bases. The germline V gene has CDR1 SGHTA and CDR2 FQGNSA. The length of the CDR3 is 15 residues. V lost 6 bases and J lost 6; bases outside the gene matches: 6.

The chain's CDR3 is CATNSGTESSPLHF. The CDR3 DNA reads as TGTGCCACCAATTCCGGGACAGAGAGTTCACCCCTCCACTTT. This chain connects TRBV19 to TRBJ1-6; 7 nucleotides match TRBD1. The CDR3 is 14 residues long. V lost 10 bases and J lost 9; bases outside the gene matches: 12. In germline, CDR1 is LNHDA, CDR2 SQIVND (reference sequence).

V gene TRBV2 combines with J gene TRBJ2-3; 7 nucleotides match TRBD2. Per germline, CDR1 SNHLY and CDR2 FYNNEI. Losses at the gene ends were 1 base for V and 7 bases for J; bases not matched to a gene: 8. The CDR3 covers 15 residues. The CDR3 DNA follows: TGTGCCAGCAGTGAAGAAGAGGCAGCGGGGAATACGCAGTATTTT. Translation: CASSEEEAAGNTQYF.

This sequence joins TRBV6-1 and TRBJ1-2; D perhaps matches TRBD1 (6 bases). Trimming left V 2 bases short and J 7 bases short, with 11 bases between. CDR1 and CDR2 (germline): MNHNS, SASEGT. The CDR3 length is 13 residues. The CDR3 loop reads CASSEPGGAGYTF. CDR3 bases: TGTGCCAGCAGTGAACCCGGGGGCGCTGGCTACACCTTC.

Many counts were recorded for this clonotype. The junction departs from germline at one end; a sequencing error may be responsible. The chain combines TRBV5-1 with TRBJ1-2; D uncertain. CDR3 length: 12 amino acids. Germline assignment: CDR1 SGHRS and CDR2 YFSETQ. The DNA for the CDR3 is TGTGCCAGCAGCTTAGTGGGTGGCGGCTACACCTTC. This codes for CASSLVGGGYTF.

This clonotype appeared many times. The V and J genes are TRBV2 and TRBJ1-2, with D unclear. The CDR3 is 13 residues long. Germline CDR1 reads SNHLY; CDR2 reads FYNNEI. V lost 7 bases, J lost 2 bases, and 11 bases lay in between. The CDR3 sequence is CASTKMGNYGYTF. CDR3 nucleotide sequence: TGTGCCAGCACCAAGATGGGGAACTATGGCTACACCTTC.

This clonotype was detected ten times or more. This rearrangement joins TRBV12-3 or TRBV12-4 to TRBJ1-6; 12 bases fit TRBD1. The V segment lost 5 bases and the J segment 10 bases; nucleotides outside the gene matches: 6. The CDR3 is 15 residues long. In DNA form, the CDR3 reads TGTGCCAGCAGTAGGGGGACAGGGGGCTTCTCACCCCTCCACTTT. Translating it yields CASSRGTGGFSPLHF.

The CDR3 here is CASSSWTGGYELSQPQHF. The CDR3 DNA is TGTGCCAGTAGTTCATGGACAGGGGGCTATGAGTTAAGTCAGCCCCAGCATTTT. The chain carries TRBV19 and TRBJ1-5; 11 bases are a match to TRBD1. The ends lost 5 bases at V and 6 bases at J; junction bases unmatched: 15. CDR1 and CDR2 (germline): LNHDA, SQIVND (reference sequence). The CDR3 covers 18 residues.

The table lists this clonotype with many counts. The gene calls are TRBV7-9 and TRBJ2-3; weak D call: TRBD2 (5 bases). The germline V gene has CDR1 SEHNR and CDR2 FQNEAQ (reference sequence). The CDR3 is 17 residues long. The germline V and J ends were trimmed by 5 bases and 1 base, with 19 bases remaining between them. The CDR3, as DNA: TGTGCCAGCAGCCTACAACCCGGAGGCGGAGGCACAGATACGCAGTATTTT. It is translated as CASSLQPGGGGTDTQYF.